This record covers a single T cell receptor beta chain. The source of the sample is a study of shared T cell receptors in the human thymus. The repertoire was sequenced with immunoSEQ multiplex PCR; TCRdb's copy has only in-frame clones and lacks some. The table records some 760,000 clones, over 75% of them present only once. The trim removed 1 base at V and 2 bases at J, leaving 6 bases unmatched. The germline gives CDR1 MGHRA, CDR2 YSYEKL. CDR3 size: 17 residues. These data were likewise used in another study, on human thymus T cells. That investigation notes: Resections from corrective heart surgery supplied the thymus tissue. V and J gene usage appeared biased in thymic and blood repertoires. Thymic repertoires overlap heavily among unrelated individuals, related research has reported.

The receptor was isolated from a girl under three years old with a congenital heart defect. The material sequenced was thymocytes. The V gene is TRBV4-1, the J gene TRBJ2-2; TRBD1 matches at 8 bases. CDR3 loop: CASSQVPRGHNTGELFF. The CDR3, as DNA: TGCGCCAGCAGCCAAGTCCCCAGGGGGCACAACACCGGGGAGCTGTTTTTT.